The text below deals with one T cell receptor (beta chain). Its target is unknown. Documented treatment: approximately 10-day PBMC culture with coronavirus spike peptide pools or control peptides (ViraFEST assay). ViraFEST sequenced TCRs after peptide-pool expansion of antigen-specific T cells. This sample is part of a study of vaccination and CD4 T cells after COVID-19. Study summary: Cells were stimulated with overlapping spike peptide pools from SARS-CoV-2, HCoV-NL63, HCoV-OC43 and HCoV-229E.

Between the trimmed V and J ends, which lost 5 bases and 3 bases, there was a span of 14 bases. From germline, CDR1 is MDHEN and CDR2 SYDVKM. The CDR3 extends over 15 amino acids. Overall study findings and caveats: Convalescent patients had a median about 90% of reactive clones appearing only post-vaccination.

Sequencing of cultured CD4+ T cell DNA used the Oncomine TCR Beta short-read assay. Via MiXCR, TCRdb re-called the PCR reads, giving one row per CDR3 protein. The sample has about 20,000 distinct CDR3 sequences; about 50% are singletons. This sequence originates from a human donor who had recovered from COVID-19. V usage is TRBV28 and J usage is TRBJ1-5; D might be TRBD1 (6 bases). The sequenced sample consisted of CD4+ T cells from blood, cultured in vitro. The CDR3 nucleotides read TGTGCCAGCAGTGAACAGGGTGATGTCAATCAGCCCCAGCATTTT. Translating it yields CASSEQGDVNQPQHF.